A selection of T cell receptor beta chains follows, all from one sample in a study of T cells in Graves' hyperthyroidism and ophthalmopathy. TCRdb reanalysed the multiplex PCR reads using MiXCR and keeps one entry per CDR3 protein. The table has roughly 170,000 distinct CDR3 sequences, over 15% seen once. The specimen sequenced was blood. These receptors came from a woman between 45 and 60 years old with Graves' hyperthyroidism. The CDR3 runs from the conserved cysteine through the conserved F or W. The order of the fields is clone size, J gene, D gene, V gene, CDR3 DNA, CDR3 protein. The D gene is left open where the match is weak. Clone size is given for some rows only: seen once, a few or many times, or a class if the clone is expanded.

many,TRBJ1-4,TRBD1,TRBV6-1,TGTGCCAGCAGTAGACAGGGGGAGGGTAAACTGTTTTTT,CASSRQGEGKLFF
many,TRBJ1-1,.,TRBV27,TGTGCCAGCAGTTTCGTCATGAACACTGAAGCTTTCTTT,CASSFVMNTEAFF
.,TRBJ2-3,TRBD2,TRBV2,TGTGCCAGCAGACTAGCGGGGGGCTGGGGGGGGCCTCTCCGAGGCACAGATACGCAGTATTTT,CASRLAGGWGGPLRGTDTQYF
.,TRBJ1-5,TRBD1,TRBV6-1,TGTGCCAGCAGTGAAGCGGGGGGACAGAATCAGCCCCAGCATTTT,CASSEAGGQNQPQHF
many,TRBJ2-1,TRBD2,TRBV7-2,TGTGCCAGCAGCTTGGCGGGGGGCCTCTCCTACAATGAGCAGTTCTTC,CASSLAGGLSYNEQFF
many,TRBJ1-5,.,TRBV12-3/TRBV12-4,TGTGCCAGCAGTCGCTTGGGTGGGGGGCAAAGTCAGCCCCAGCATTTT,CASSRLGGGQSQPQHF
many,TRBJ1-1,TRBD1,TRBV14,TGTGCCAGCAGCCAAGGGGTCTTCCAGGGGGATACTGAAGCTTTCTTT,CASSQGVFQGDTEAFF
many,TRBJ1-1,.,TRBV15,TGTGCCACCAGCAGAGATTCGAAAGGGAACACTGAAGCTTTCTTT,CATSRDSKGNTEAFF
many,TRBJ2-3,.,TRBV2,TGTGCCAGCGTGATAGCGCCTAGCACAGATACGCAGTATTTT,CASVIAPSTDTQYF
.,TRBJ2-1,.,TRBV14,TGTGCCAGCAGCCAAGACACGGGCCGAAACAATGAGCAGTTCTTC,CASSQDTGRNNEQFF
many,TRBJ1-1,.,TRBV5-6,TGTGCCAGCAGCTTGGGGGCGGCGAGGGCTTTCTTT,CASSLGAARAFF
many,TRBJ2-7,TRBD1,TRBV19,TGTGCCAGTAGTGTGGGCTCCGGGACAGCTTCCTACGAGCAGTACTTC,CASSVGSGTASYEQYF
.,TRBJ2-5,.,TRBV5-4,TGTGCCAGCAGCTTAAGGCTAGCGCAAGAGACCCAGTACTTC,CASSLRLAQETQYF
many,TRBJ2-2,.,TRBV11-2,TGTGCCAGCAGCTTACCGGGGGGCTTCACCGGGGAGCTGTTTTTT,CASSLPGGFTGELFF
many,TRBJ1-1,.,TRBV14,TGTGCCAGCAGCCCGTGGGCAGAGGGGAACACTGAAGCTTTCTTT,CASSPWAEGNTEAFF
.,TRBJ2-7,TRBD1,TRBV18,TGTGCCAGCTCACCGGGACAGAGAGAGCAGTACTTC,CASSPGQREQYF
many,TRBJ2-7,.,TRBV20-1,TGCAGTGCTAGACAGTCCTACGAGCAGTACTTC,CSARQSYEQYF
.,TRBJ2-7,.,TRBV6-5,TGTGCCAGCAGTTACATCGGGAGTCAACGCGAGCAGTACTTC,CASSYIGSQREQYF
many,TRBJ2-1,.,TRBV27,TGTGCCAGCAGTTTACGCGGCCAGATTAACCCCTACAATGAGCAGTTCTTC,CASSLRGQINPYNEQFF
few,TRBJ2-3,TRBD1,TRBV19,TGTGCCAGTAGTTCCACAGGGGGACTTAAAACAGATACGCAGTATTTT,CASSSTGGLKTDTQYF
many,TRBJ2-5,.,TRBV19,TGTGCCAGTAGTATAGAAGATGAAGAGACCCAGTACTTC,CASSIEDEETQYF
many,TRBJ2-7,TRBD2,TRBV7-2,TGTGCCAGCAGCTTAAAGGTGTGGCGGGGGGTCTCCTACGAGCAGTACTTC,CASSLKVWRGVSYEQYF
.,TRBJ2-7,TRBD1,TRBV2,TGTGCCAGCACCGCGACAGGGCTAGCAGGGGAGCAGTACTTC,CASTATGLAGEQYF
.,TRBJ2-1,.,TRBV19,TGTGCCAGTACCCTAGGGAAGGGGGGGTCCTACAATGAGCAGTTCTTC,CASTLGKGGSYNEQFF
many,TRBJ1-4,.,TRBV28,TGTGCCAGCAGTTGGTCTGGGAATGAAAAACTGTTTTTT,CASSWSGNEKLFF